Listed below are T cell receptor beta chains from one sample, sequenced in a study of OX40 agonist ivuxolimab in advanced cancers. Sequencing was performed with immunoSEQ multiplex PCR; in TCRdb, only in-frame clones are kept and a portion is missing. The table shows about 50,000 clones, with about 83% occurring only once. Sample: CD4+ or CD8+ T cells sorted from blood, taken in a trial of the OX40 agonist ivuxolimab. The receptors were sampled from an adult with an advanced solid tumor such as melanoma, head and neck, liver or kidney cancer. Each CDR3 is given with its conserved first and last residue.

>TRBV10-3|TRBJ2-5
CAIIKPGLAGSETQYF
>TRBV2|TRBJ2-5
CASSEGRGLASEGTQYF
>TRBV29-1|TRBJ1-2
CSVEDVARGRWGGYTF
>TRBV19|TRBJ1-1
CASSIPDREAFF
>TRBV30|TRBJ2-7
CAWSVRGGAREQYF
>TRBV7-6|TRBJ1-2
CASSSGVINYGYTF
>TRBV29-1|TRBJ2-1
CSVVASGRDSTFF
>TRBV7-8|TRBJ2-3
CASSWRGTSGTNTDTQYF
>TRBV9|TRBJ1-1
CASSPRDSWNTEAFF
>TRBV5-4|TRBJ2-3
CASSGGGLAGEDTQYF
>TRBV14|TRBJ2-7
CASSQGSEQYF
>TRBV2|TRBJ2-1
CANQREGLRNEQFF
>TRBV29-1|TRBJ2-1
CSVETSGSYNEQFF
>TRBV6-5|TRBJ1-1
CASSLPGQDTEAFF
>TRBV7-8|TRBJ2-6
CASSLSDGLSGANVLTF
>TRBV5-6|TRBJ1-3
CASSLLGGTGNTIYF
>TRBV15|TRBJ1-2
CATSIGQGLGDGYTF
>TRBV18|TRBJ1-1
CASSGTGGMNTEAFF
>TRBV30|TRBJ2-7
CAWSVRTDGTYEQYF
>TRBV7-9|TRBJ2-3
CASRDKREDTQYF
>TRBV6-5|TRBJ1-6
CASSRQDQSPLHF
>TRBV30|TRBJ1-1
CAWSRRERRGTEAFF
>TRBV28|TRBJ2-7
CASSSGRTGNYEQYF
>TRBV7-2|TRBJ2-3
CASSFAGGIDTQYF
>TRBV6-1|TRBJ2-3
CASSEAGVRTDTQYF
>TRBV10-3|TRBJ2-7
CAISENTGTGRYEQYF
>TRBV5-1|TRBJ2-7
CASSGGTSNEQYF
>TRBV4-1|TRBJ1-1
CASSHIRSEAFF
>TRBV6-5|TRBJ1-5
CASSRDNNQPQHF
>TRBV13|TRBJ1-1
CASSASPGQGIDIEAFF
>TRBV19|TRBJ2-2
CASDPGQGATGELFF
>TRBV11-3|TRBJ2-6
CASSVSGGANVLTF
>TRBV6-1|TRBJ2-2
CASSPQGRNTGELFF
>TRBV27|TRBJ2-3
CASIHSPGSTDTQYF
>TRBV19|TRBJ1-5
CACDRGSNQPQHF
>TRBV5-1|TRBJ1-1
CATRTYSNTEAFF
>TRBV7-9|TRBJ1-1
CASSRTARRFMGTEAFF
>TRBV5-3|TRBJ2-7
CARSPLSGGHSYEQYF
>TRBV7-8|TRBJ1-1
CASSSTTGTLVF
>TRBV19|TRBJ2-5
CASSSSGRGSETQYF
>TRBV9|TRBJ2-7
CASSIDSGKIYEQYF
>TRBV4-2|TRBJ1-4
CASSQGSAPKTHEKLFF
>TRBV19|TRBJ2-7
CATWPGQGGSEQYF
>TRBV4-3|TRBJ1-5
CASSPGGQGQPQHF
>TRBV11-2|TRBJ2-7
CASSRYGESFEQYF
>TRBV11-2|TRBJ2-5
CASSKQGETQYF
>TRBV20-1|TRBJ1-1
CSVGGNTEAFF
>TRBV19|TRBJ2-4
CASTSGGLAKNIQYF
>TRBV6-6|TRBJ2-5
CASSYSGWAETQYF
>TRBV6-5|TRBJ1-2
CASSRQGGGYGYTF
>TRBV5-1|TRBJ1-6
CASSLGSGYNSPLHF
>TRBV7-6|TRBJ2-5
CASRLGQLDAQYF
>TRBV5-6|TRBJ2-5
CASSPGTPVGTQYF